This T cell receptor (beta chain) was sequenced during a study of Tregs in tolerant kidney transplant recipients. This table comes from immunoSEQ multiplex PCR, and its TCRdb copy is limited to in-frame clones, with some not included. The sample has over 60,000 clones; roughly 98% are singletons. Points from the study as a whole: Nucleotide sequences could not be compared across some patients' samples due to primer changes.

Turning to this clone: Its antigen remains unidentified.

Germline CDR1 is SGHNT and CDR2 is YYREEE (reference sequence). V was shortened by 2 bases and J by 0 bases, with 10 bases between the two germline ends. CDR3 length equals 15 residues. This receptor was obtained from a human donor who received a combined kidney and bone marrow transplant. V and J are TRBV5-4 and TRBJ2-3, with D possibly TRBD2 on 5 matching bases. The specimen was CD4+ T cells from blood, collected before the transplant. The CDR3 region is CASSLAASSTDTQYF. The CDR3 nucleotides are TGTGCCAGCAGCTTAGCGGCCTCGAGCACAGATACGCAGTATTTT.